These 22 T cell receptor beta chains originate from one sample sequenced in a study of OX40 agonist ivuxolimab in advanced cancers. Repertoires were generated with immunoSEQ multiplex PCR, while TCRdb's copy carries only in-frame clones and drops some. The sample comprises approximately 82,000 clones, about 90% of which are singletons, and roughly 0.8% rests with the top ten. Sequencing was performed on CD4+ or CD8+ T cells sorted from blood, taken in a trial of the OX40 agonist ivuxolimab. These receptors were collected from an adult with an advanced solid tumor such as melanoma, head and neck, liver or kidney cancer.

There are a few counts of this clone. This same CDR3 is encoded by further DNA sequences in the sample. The V and J genes are TRBV9 and TRBJ2-7, with D unclear. Germline CDR1 SGDLS, CDR2 YYNGEE. This CDR3 has 14 residues. V lost 2 bases and J 0 bases, leaving 9 bases between the germline ends. The CDR3 reads CASSVGRSSYEQYF. The CDR3 DNA is TGTGCCAGCAGCGTTGGACGGAGCTCCTACGAGCAGTACTTC.

V is TRBV5-1 and J is TRBJ2-7, with TRBD1 matching 10 bases. The CDR3 is made up of 15 amino acids. Germline V gene sequence: CDR1 SGHRS, CDR2 YFSETQ. J gave up 3 bases and V 4 bases, and 7 bases lay outside the gene matches. The CDR3 is CASSLAGQGFYEQYF. Written as DNA, the CDR3 is TGCGCCAGCAGCCTGGCGGGACAGGGGTTCTACGAGCAGTACTTC.

The chain has TRBV29-1 and TRBJ2-2, with D possibly being TRBD1 (8 bases). With 1 base removed from V and 5 bases from J, the gap between germline ends came to 11 bases. The CDR3 has 14 amino acids. Germline CDR1 SQVTM, CDR2 ANQGSEA. CDR3 loop: CSVEVQGGTGELFF. CDR3 in DNA: TGCAGCGTTGAAGTACAGGGGGGGACCGGGGAGCTGTTTTTT.

The rearrangement links TRBV28 to TRBJ1-5; TRBD1 is a possible D gene (6 bases). The CDR3 has 15 amino acids. Looked up from germline, CDR1 is MDHEN and CDR2 is SYDVKM. Trimming pared 7 bases from V and 3 bases from J, leaving 16 bases between. In DNA form, the CDR3 reads TGTGCCAGCACCTTGGGGGGGCCCGTCAATCAGCCCCAGCATTTT. It is translated as CASTLGGPVNQPQHF.

This chain links TRBV28 with TRBJ2-7; 9 bases fit TRBD2. The CDR3 is 13 amino acids. The junction had 5 bases not matched to a gene; V was cut back by 8 bases and J by 3 bases. Germline CDR1 reads MDHEN; CDR2 reads SYDVKM. The DNA for the CDR3 is TGTGCCAGCGCGACTAGCGGAAACTACGAGCAGTACTTC. Translated: CASATSGNYEQYF.

The chain links TRBV10-3 to TRBJ1-1; 9 bases are a match to TRBD1. With 3 bases clipped from V and 10 bases from J, the junction kept 9 bases outside the gene matches. The CDR3 has 14 residues. Germline assignment: CDR1 ENHRY and CDR2 SYGVKD. The CDR3 nucleotides read TGTGCCATCAGTGACTCGGGACAGGGTATAGGAGCTTTCTTT. This gives the protein CAISDSGQGIGAFF.

This chain connects TRBV28 to TRBJ1-1; D remains unclear. CDR1 and CDR2 from the germline V gene are MDHEN and SYDVKM. V was cut by 5 bases and J by 7 bases, with 14 bases left in between. CDR3 length: 13 residues. CDR3 region: CASSVTGNLEAFF. As DNA, the CDR3 is TGTGCCAGCAGTGTGACCGGGAACCTTGAAGCTTTCTTT.

This clone appeared a single time. The chain carries TRBV28 and TRBJ2-7; 10 bases map to TRBD1. Germline lookup yields CDR1 MDHEN and CDR2 SYDVKM. The V and J ends lost 4 bases and 7 bases, in that order; junction bases with no gene match: 7. The CDR3 sequence is 14 residues long. The CDR3 nucleotides read TGTGCCAGCAGTTCGGGACAGGGGACGTGGGAGCAGTACTTC. This encodes CASSSGQGTWEQYF.

V gene TRBV29-1 combines with J gene TRBJ1-1, with TRBD1 matching 7 bases. CDR1 is SQVTM and CDR2 is ANQGSEA in the germline V gene. V gave up 4 bases and J gave up 2 bases; unmatched junction bases: 13. The CDR3 totals 16 residues. The CDR3 region has the DNA TGCAGCGTTGTGACCGGGACAGCTCAACTTAACACTGAAGCTTTCTTT. Its protein is CSVVTGTAQLNTEAFF.

CDR3 region: CASTGGTGEETQYF. For the CDR3, the DNA is TGTGCCAGCACCGGGGGGACGGGGGAGGAGACCCAGTACTTC. V usage is TRBV7-2 and J usage is TRBJ2-5, with 7 bases matching TRBD2. This CDR3 is built from 14 residues. The germline CDR1 and CDR2 sequences are SGHTA and FQGNSA. V was clipped by 7 bases and J by 5 bases; unmatched bases: 10.

This clone was counted once. The rearrangement joins TRBV4-2 to TRBJ2-1; D is possibly TRBD2 (5 bases). V was shortened by 0 bases and J by 8 bases, with 14 bases between the two germline ends. The length of the CDR3 is 15 residues. Germline-derived CDR1 and CDR2 are LGHNA and YNFKEQ. Here the CDR3 DNA reads TGTGCCAGCAGCCAAGAAGCATTTGGGAGAGATGAGCAGTTCTTC. Amino acid sequence: CASSQEAFGRDEQFF.

The rearrangement uses TRBV30 and TRBJ1-5; 8 positions match TRBD1. Losses at the gene ends were 3 bases for V and 5 bases for J; bases not matched to a gene: 6. Germline CDR1 reads GTSNPN; CDR2 reads SVGIG (reference sequence). There are 14 residues in the CDR3. The CDR3 loop is CAWSGTGGDQPQHF. CDR3 coding DNA: TGTGCCTGGAGCGGAACAGGGGGGGATCAGCCCCAGCATTTT. The entire variable domain, with the rest obtained from reference TRBV30 and TRBJ1-5, is as follows: SQTIHQWPATLVQPVGSPLSLECTVEGTSNPNLYWYRQAAGRGLQLLFYSVGIGQISSEVPQNLSASRPQDRQFILSSKKLLLSDSGFYLCAWSGTGGDQPQHFGDGTRLSIL.

The V and J genes are TRBV28 and TRBJ1-2; a weak D match, TRBD1 (6 bases). The CDR3 contains 16 residues. Germline V gene data show CDR1 as MDHEN and CDR2 as SYDVKM. Trimming took 4 bases from V and 4 from J, leaving 19 bases between them. The CDR3 region has the DNA TGTGCCAGCAGTTCGAGCCGAGCAGGGGTGGGCTATGGCTACACCTTC. Amino acids: CASSSSRAGVGYGYTF.

The CDR3 region has the DNA TGCGCCAGCAGCTCCGGGACTAGCTCAGATACGCAGTATTTT. Protein product: CASSSGTSSDTQYF. The chain couples TRBV5-1 to TRBJ2-3; 9 bases agree with TRBD2. The CDR3 covers 14 residues. Germline V gene data show CDR1 as SGHRS and CDR2 as YFSETQ. V lost 3 bases, J lost 4 bases, and 3 bases stayed unmatched.

The V call is TRBV10-3, the J call TRBJ1-2; D gene unclear. Trimming stripped 3 bases from V and 4 bases from J, with 9 bases between. The CDR3 is 13 residues long. CDR1 is ENHRY and CDR2 is SYGVKD in the germline V gene. The CDR3 DNA reads TGTGCCATCAGTGAATCGAGAGGCTATGGCTACACCTTC. Protein product: CAISESRGYGYTF.

This clone was seen just once. The chain is built from TRBV7-2 and TRBJ1-5; 9 bases agree with TRBD1. There are 14 residues in the CDR3. Germline V gene lookup returns CDR1 SGHTA and CDR2 FQGNSA. Trimming removed 4 bases from V and 6 bases from J; junction bases left unmatched: 4. In nucleotides, the CDR3 is TGTGCCAGCAGCTGGGGACAGGGCCCTCAGCCCCAGCATTTT. It codes for CASSWGQGPQPQHF. The full variable domain, completed using reference TRBV7-2 and TRBJ1-5, is GAGVSQSPSNKVTEKGKDVELRCDPISGHTALYWYRQSLGQGLEFLIYFQGNSAPDKSGLPSDRFSAERTGGSVSTLTIQRTQQEDSAVYLCASSWGQGPQPQHFGDGTRLSIL.

V usage is TRBV5-1 and J usage is TRBJ2-3; D perhaps matches TRBD2 (6 bases). V was trimmed by 1 base and J by 1 base, leaving 7 bases between them. This CDR3 is built from 14 residues. CDR1 and CDR2 (germline): SGHRS, YFSETQ. The DNA of the CDR3 is TGCGCCAGCAGCTTGTCTAGCGGCACAGATACGCAGTATTTT. Translating it yields CASSLSSGTDTQYF.

The sample holds a few counts of this clone. This chain connects TRBV18 to TRBJ1-1; tentatively, D is TRBD1 (5 bases). The germline gives CDR1 KGHSH, CDR2 LQKENI. CDR3 length equals 14 residues. The V gene lost 2 bases and the J gene lost 4 bases, with 11 bases spanning the gap. DNA for the CDR3: TGTGCCAGCTCACCATCCGCGGGGGGCACTGAAGCTTTCTTT. It specifies CASSPSAGGTEAFF.

The chain couples TRBV10-3 to TRBJ1-3; tentative D call: TRBD1 (5 bases). This CDR3 region has 17 residues. Germline CDR1 reads ENHRY; CDR2 reads SYGVKD. Trimming removed 11 bases from V and 0 bases from J, with 23 bases in between. In DNA, the CDR3 is TGTGCCGTCGGTTCCATTCCGGCAAGGGGCTCTGGAAACACCATATATTTT. Translated, it gives CAVGSIPARGSGNTIYF.

The V and J genes are TRBV7-2 and TRBJ2-7; 8 bases are a match to TRBD1. The germline V gene encodes CDR1 SGHTA and CDR2 FQGNSA. V dropped 5 bases and J dropped 9; count of bases not matched to a gene: 9. The CDR3 consists of 13 residues. CDR3 sequence (DNA): TGTGCCAGCAGCAACCGGGACAGGAATTGGCAGTACTTC. Amino acids: CASSNRDRNWQYF.

J is TRBJ2-1 and V is TRBV7-2; 8 bases are shared with TRBD1. The CDR3 loop spans 16 amino acids. From germline, CDR1 is SGHTA and CDR2 FQGNSA. Trimming cost V 1 base and J 7 bases; bases outside gene matches: 9. The CDR3 bases are TGTGCCAGCAGCTTAGGTGGGGACAGGTCAGGGAATGAGCAGTTCTTC. Amino acids: CASSLGGDRSGNEQFF.

Comments on this clone: At one end the junction does not follow the germline gene, possibly because of a read error. The chain employs TRBV7-7 and TRBJ2-3; the match to TRBD2 covers 8 bases. This CDR3 is built from 15 residues. Germline lookup yields CDR1 SSHAT and CDR2 FNYEAQ (reference sequence). The CDR3 spells CASSQSGSPTDTQYF. CDR3 nucleotide sequence: TGTGCTAGCAGCCAAAGCGGGAGCCCCACAGATACGCAGTATTTT.